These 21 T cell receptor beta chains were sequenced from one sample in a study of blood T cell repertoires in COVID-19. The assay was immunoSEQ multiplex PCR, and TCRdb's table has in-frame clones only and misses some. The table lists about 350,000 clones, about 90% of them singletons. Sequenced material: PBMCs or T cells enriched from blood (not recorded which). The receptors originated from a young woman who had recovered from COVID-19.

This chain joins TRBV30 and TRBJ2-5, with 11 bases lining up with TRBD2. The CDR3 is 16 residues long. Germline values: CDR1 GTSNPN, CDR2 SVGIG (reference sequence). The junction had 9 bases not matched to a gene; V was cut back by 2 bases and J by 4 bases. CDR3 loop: CAWSPTPSGGIETQYF. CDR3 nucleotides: TGTGCCTGGAGTCCTACGCCTAGCGGGGGGATAGAGACCCAGTACTTC.

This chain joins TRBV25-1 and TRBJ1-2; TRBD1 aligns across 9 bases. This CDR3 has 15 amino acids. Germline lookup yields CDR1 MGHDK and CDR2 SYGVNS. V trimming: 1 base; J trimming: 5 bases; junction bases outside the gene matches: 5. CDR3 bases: TGTGCCAGCAGTGAATGGGGACAGGGCCTTTATGGCTACACCTTC. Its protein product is CASSEWGQGLYGYTF.

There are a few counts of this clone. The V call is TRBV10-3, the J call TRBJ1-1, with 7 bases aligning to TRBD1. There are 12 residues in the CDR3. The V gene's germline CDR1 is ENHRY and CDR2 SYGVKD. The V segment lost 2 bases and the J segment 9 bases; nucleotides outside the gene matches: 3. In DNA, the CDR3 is TGTGCCATCAGTGAGGGGACAGCCAAAGCTTTCTTT. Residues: CAISEGTAKAFF.

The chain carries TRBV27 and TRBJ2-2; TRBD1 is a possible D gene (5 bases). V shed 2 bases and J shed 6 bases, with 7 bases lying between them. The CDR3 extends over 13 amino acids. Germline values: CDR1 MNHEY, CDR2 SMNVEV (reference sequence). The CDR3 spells CASSLEGAGELFF. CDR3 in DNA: TGTGCCAGCAGTTTAGAAGGGGCCGGGGAGCTGTTTTTT.

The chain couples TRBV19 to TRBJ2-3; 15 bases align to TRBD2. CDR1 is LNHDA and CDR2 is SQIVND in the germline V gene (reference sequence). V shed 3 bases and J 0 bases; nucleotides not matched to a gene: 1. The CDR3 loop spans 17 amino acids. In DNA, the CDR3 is TGTGCCAGTAGTATGGGACTAGCGGGGGGTAGCACAGATACGCAGTATTTT. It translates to CASSMGLAGGSTDTQYF.

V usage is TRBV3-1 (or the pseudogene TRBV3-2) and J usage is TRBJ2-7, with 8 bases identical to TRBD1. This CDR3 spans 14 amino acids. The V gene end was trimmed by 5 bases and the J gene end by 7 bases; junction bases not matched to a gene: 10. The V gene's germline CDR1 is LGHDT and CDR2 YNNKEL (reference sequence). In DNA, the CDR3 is TGTGCCAGCAGCTCCCAACAGGGGGTCGGGGAGCAGTACTTC. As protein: CASSSQQGVGEQYF.

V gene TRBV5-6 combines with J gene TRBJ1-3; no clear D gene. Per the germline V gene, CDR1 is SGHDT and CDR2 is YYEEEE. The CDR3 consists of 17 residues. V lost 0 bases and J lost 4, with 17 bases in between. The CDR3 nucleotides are TGTGCCAGCAGCTTGGGAACAGTCCGATCCAGCGGAAACACCATATATTTT. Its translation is CASSLGTVRSSGNTIYF.

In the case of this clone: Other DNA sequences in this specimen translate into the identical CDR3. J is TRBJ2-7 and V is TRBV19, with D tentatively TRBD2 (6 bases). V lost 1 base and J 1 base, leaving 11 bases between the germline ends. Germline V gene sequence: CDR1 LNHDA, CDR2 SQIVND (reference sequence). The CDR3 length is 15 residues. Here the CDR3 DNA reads TGTGCCAGTAGTATAGCCAGCGGGCCTTCCTACGAGCAGTACTTC. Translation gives CASSIASGPSYEQYF.

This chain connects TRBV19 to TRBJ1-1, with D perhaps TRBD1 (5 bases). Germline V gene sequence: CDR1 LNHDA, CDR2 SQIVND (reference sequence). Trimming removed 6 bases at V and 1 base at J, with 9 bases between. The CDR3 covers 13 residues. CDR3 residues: CASSRGQNTEAFF. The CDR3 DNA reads TGTGCCAGTAGCCGCGGACAGAACACTGAAGCTTTCTTT.

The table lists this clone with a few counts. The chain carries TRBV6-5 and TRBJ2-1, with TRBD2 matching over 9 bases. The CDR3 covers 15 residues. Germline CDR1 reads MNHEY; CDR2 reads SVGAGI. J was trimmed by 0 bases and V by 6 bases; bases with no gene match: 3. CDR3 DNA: TGTGCCAGCAGGGCGGGGGGGAGCTCCTACAATGAGCAGTTCTTC. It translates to CASRAGGSSYNEQFF.

CDR3 sequence reads: CASSQTVVPGQHWGNQPQHF. DNA for the CDR3: TGTGCCAGCAGCCAAACCGTGGTACCGGGACAGCATTGGGGCAATCAGCCCCAGCATTTT. This chain uses TRBV3-1 (or the pseudogene TRBV3-2) with TRBJ1-5; 7 bases line up with TRBD1. This CDR3 contains 20 residues. The V segment lost 2 bases and the J segment 2 bases; nucleotides outside the gene matches: 18. Germline CDR1 reads LGHDT; CDR2 reads YNNKEL (reference sequence).

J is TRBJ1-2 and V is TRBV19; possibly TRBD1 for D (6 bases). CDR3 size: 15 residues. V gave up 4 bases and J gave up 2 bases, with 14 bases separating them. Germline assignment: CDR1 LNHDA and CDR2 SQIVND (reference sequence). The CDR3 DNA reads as TGTGCCAGTAGTACCCCTTGGACAGAAAACTATGGCTACACCTTC. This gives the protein CASSTPWTENYGYTF.

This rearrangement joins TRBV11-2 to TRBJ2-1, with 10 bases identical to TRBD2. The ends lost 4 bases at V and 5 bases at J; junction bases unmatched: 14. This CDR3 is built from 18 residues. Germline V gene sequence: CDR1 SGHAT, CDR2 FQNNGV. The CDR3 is CASSSGTSETLRDNEQFF. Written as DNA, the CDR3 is TGTGCCAGCAGCTCCGGGACTAGCGAGACCCTGAGAGACAATGAGCAGTTCTTC. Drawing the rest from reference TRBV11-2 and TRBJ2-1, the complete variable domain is EAGVAQSPRYKIIEKRQSVAFWCNPISGHATLYWYQQILGQGPKLLIQFQNNGVVDDSQLPKDRFSAERLKGVDSTLKIQPAKLEDSAVYLCASSSGTSETLRDNEQFFGPGTRLTVL.

CDR3 bases: TGTGCCAGCAGCGAGACTCACGGGGAGCTGTTTTTT. Protein: CASSETHGELFF. The chain couples TRBV11-3 to TRBJ2-2, with D hard to call. CDR1 is SGHNT, CDR2 YENEEA, per germline. V was shortened by 5 bases and J by 7 bases, with 8 bases between the two germline ends. The CDR3 contains 12 residues.

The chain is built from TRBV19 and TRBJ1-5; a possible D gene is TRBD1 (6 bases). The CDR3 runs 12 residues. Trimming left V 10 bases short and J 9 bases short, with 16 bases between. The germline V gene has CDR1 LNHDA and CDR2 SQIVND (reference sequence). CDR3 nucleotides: TGTGCCACCCGAGCGGGGGGGCGGCCCCAGCATTTT. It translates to CATRAGGRPQHF.

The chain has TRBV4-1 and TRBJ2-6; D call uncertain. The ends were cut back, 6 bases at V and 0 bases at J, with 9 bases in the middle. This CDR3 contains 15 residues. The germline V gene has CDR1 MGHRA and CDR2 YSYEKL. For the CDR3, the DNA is TGCGCCAGCAGTCCATTCTACTCTGGGGCCAACGTCCTGACTTTC. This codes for CASSPFYSGANVLTF.

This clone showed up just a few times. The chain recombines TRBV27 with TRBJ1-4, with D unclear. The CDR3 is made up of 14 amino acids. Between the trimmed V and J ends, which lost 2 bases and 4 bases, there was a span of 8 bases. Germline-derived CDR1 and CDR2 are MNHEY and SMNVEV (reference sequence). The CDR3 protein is CASSLGGFNEKLFF. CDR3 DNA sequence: TGTGCCAGCAGTTTAGGAGGGTTTAATGAAAAACTGTTTTTT.

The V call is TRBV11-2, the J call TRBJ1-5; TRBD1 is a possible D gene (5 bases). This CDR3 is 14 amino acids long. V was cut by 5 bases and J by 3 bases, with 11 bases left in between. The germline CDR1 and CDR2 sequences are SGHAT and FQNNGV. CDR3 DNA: TGTGCCAGCAGCCAGGCGGGACCCAATCAGCCCCAGCATTTT. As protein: CASSQAGPNQPQHF. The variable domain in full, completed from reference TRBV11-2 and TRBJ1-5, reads EAGVAQSPRYKIIEKRQSVAFWCNPISGHATLYWYQQILGQGPKLLIQFQNNGVVDDSQLPKDRFSAERLKGVDSTLKIQPAKLEDSAVYLCASSQAGPNQPQHFGDGTRLSIL.

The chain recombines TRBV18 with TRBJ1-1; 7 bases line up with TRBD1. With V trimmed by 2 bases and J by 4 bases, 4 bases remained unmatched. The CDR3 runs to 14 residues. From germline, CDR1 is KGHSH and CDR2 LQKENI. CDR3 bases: TGTGCCAGCTCACCATTGGACAGGAGCACTGAAGCTTTCTTT. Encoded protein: CASSPLDRSTEAFF. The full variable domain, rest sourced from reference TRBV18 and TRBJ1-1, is NAGVMQNPRHLVRRRGQEARLRCSPMKGHSHVYWYRQLPEEGLKFMVYLQKENIIDESGMPKERFSAEFPKEGPSILRIQQVVRGDSAAYFCASSPLDRSTEAFFGQGTRLTVV.

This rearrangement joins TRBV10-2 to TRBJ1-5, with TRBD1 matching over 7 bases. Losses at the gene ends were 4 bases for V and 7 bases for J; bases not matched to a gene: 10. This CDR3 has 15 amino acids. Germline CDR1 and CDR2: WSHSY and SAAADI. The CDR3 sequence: CASSATGAQYQPQHF. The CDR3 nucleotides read TGCGCCAGCAGTGCCACAGGGGCGCAGTACCAGCCCCAGCATTTT.

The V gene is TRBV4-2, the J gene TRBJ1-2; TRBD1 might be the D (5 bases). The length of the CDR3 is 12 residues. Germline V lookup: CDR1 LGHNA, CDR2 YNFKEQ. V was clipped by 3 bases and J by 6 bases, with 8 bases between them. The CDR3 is CASSQLGDGYTF. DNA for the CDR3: TGTGCCAGCAGCCAGTTAGGGGATGGCTACACCTTC.